This TCR beta chain was recorded in a study of shared clonotypes between healthy human individuals. Whole-study findings and limits: Non-shared clonotypes displayed generation probabilities falling below those of clonotypes present in all four donors.

A word on this clone: Its target is unknown.

This CDR3 comprises 14 residues. Germline V CDR1 and CDR2: SGHKS, YYEKEE (reference sequence). The V and J ends lost 4 bases and 8 bases, in that order; junction bases with no gene match: 9. TCRdb keeps only in-frame clones here, not all; method: immunoSEQ multiplex PCR. The top ten hold roughly 1.5% of the sample, which has under 1,100,000 clones, 70% to 80% seen once. The chain couples TRBV5-5 to TRBJ1-2, with 9 nucleotides matching TRBD1. The sequenced sample consisted of memory CD4+ T cells sorted from blood. Sample subset: CD45RA-negative fraction. The source is a man younger than 35 in good health. The CDR3 spells CASSPQQGAEGYTF. The DNA of the CDR3 is TGTGCCAGCAGCCCACAACAGGGGGCCGAAGGCTACACCTTC.